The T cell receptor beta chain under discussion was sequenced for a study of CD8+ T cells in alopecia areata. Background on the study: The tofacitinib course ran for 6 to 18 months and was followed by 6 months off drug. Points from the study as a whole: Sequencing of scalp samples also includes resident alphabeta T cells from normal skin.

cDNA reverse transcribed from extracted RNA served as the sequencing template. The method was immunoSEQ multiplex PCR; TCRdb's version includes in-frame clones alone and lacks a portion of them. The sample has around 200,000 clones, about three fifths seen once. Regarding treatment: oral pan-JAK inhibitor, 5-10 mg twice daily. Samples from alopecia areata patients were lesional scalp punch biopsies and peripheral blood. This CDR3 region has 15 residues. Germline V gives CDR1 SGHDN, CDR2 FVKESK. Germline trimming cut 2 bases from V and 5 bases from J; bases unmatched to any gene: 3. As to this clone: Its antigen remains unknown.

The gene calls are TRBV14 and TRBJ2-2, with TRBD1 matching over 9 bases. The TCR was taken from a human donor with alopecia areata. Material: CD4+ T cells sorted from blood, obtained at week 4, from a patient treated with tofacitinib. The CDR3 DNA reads TGTGCCAGCAGCCAATGGACAGGGGCTACCGGGGAGCTGTTTTTT. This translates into CASSQWTGATGELFF.